The 12 T cell receptor beta chains below all came from one sample that was sequenced in a study of OX40 agonist ivuxolimab in advanced cancers. The table came from immunoSEQ multiplex PCR; TCRdb's copy has only in-frame clones and leaves some out. This sample carries over 95,000 clones, roughly 89% of them seen once, and the ten largest clones take around 0.76%. The sample in question was CD4+ or CD8+ T cells sorted from blood, obtained in a trial of the OX40 agonist ivuxolimab. These receptors were obtained from an adult with an advanced solid tumor such as melanoma, head and neck, liver or kidney cancer.

The chain employs TRBV10-3 and TRBJ2-1; TRBD2 might be the D (5 bases). Germline V gene sequence: CDR1 ENHRY, CDR2 SYGVKD. There are 19 residues in the CDR3. V dropped 0 bases and J dropped 0 bases, with 18 bases sitting between them. CDR3 in amino acids: CAISESSGGGFSSYNEQFF. As DNA, the CDR3 is TGTGCCATCAGTGAGTCGAGCGGCGGCGGCTTTAGCTCCTACAATGAGCAGTTCTTC.

The chain recombines TRBV7-2 with TRBJ1-4; unclear D gene. Germline loops: CDR1 SGHTA, CDR2 FQGNSA. Trimming removed 5 bases at V and 0 bases at J, with 4 bases between. This CDR3 spans 13 amino acids. DNA of the CDR3: TGTGCCAGCAGCGAAACAACTAATGAAAAACTGTTTTTT. It codes for CASSETTNEKLFF.

This chain joins TRBV2 and TRBJ1-5; tentative D call: TRBD1 (6 bases). Trimming shortened V by 6 bases and J by 4 bases, and 16 bases separated the two germline ends. Germline CDR1 reads SNHLY; CDR2 reads FYNNEI. The CDR3 loop spans 15 amino acids. CDR3 in DNA: TGTGCCAGCAGGGGGACACGCGTTACGAATCAGCCCCAGCATTTT. Protein: CASRGTRVTNQPQHF.

The genes are TRBV27 and TRBJ2-4; 7 nucleotides match TRBD1. Germline trimming cut 5 bases from V and 7 bases from J; bases unmatched to any gene: 8. The CDR3 covers 14 residues. The V gene's germline CDR1 is MNHEY and CDR2 SMNVEV (reference sequence). This CDR3 is CASSPQTGTNIQYF. As DNA, the CDR3 is TGTGCCAGCAGTCCACAGACAGGGACGAACATTCAGTACTTC.

This clone showed up just once. The rearrangement uses TRBV27 and TRBJ2-7; D not resolved. CDR3 length: 13 amino acids. V was trimmed by 5 bases and J by 3 bases, leaving 11 bases between them. Germline values: CDR1 MNHEY, CDR2 SMNVEV (reference sequence). CDR3 sequence (DNA): TGTGCCAGCAGTGTGGACCCCCTCTACGAGCAGTACTTC. Protein sequence: CASSVDPLYEQYF.

This clone was seen a single time. The CDR3 coding sequence is TGCGCCAGCAGCCAAGCAGGGGGCGCTTACTATGGCTACACCTTC. Translating it yields CASSQAGGAYYGYTF. V gene TRBV4-3 combines with J gene TRBJ1-2; the match to TRBD1 covers 8 bases. The germline gives CDR1 LGHNA, CDR2 YSLEER. There are 15 residues in the CDR3. V gave up 1 base and J gave up 3 bases; unmatched junction bases: 4.

This chain connects TRBV7-8 to TRBJ2-3; the match to TRBD1 covers 8 bases. Per germline, CDR1 SGHVS and CDR2 FQNEAQ. This CDR3 contains 15 residues. The V gene end was trimmed by 5 bases and the J gene end by 0 bases; junction bases not matched to a gene: 4. CDR3 sequence reads: CASSPDRASTDTQYF. The CDR3 DNA sequence: TGTGCCAGCAGCCCGGACAGGGCTAGCACAGATACGCAGTATTTT.

The CDR3 nucleotides read TGCAGCGGTGGTGACGACTATGGCTACACCTTC. It codes for CSGGDDYGYTF. The genes are TRBV29-1 and TRBJ1-2, with no clear D. The CDR3 has 11 amino acids. The V end lost 7 bases, the J end lost 3 bases, and 9 bases lay between the germline ends. Germline assignment: CDR1 SQVTM and CDR2 ANQGSEA. The full variable domain, with the rest looked up from reference TRBV29-1 and TRBJ1-2, is SAVISQKPSRDICQRGTSLTIQCQVDSQVTMMFWYRQQPGQSLTLIATANQGSEATYESGFVIDKFPISRPNLTFSTLTVSNMSPEDSSIYLCSGGDDYGYTFGSGTRLTVV.

Only a few counts were recorded for this clone. The chain links TRBV4-3 to TRBJ2-2, with 7 bases lining up with TRBD1. Per germline, CDR1 LGHNA and CDR2 YSLEER. Germline trimming cut 4 bases from V and 5 bases from J; bases unmatched to any gene: 10. CDR3 length: 16 residues. CDR3 protein: CASSRLPGGDTGELFF. The DNA of the CDR3 is TGCGCCAGCAGCCGATTACCAGGGGGAGATACCGGGGAGCTGTTTTTT.

This clone was found a few times. J is TRBJ1-5 and V is TRBV7-9, with D maybe TRBD1 (5 bases). Trimming shortened V by 1 base and J by 2 bases, and 9 bases separated the two germline ends. The CDR3 is 15 amino acids. Germline loops: CDR1 SEHNR, CDR2 FQNEAQ (reference sequence). The CDR3 reads CASSLGRGGNQPQHF. For the CDR3, the DNA is TGTGCCAGCAGCTTAGGTCGAGGGGGCAATCAGCCCCAGCATTTT.

The genes are TRBV19 and TRBJ1-1, with D uncertain. Trimming cost V 5 bases and J 1 base, with 5 bases left between them. The CDR3 extends over 12 amino acids. Germline V CDR1 and CDR2: LNHDA, SQIVND (reference sequence). CDR3 protein: CASSPSNTEAFF. In DNA form, the CDR3 reads TGTGCCAGTAGTCCCTCGAACACTGAAGCTTTCTTT. Looking up the rest from reference TRBV19 and TRBJ1-1 gives the full variable domain: DGGITQSPKYLFRKEGQNVTLSCEQNLNHDAMYWYRQDPGQGLRLIYYSQIVNDFQKGDIAEGYSVSREKKESFPLTVTSAQKNPTAFYLCASSPSNTEAFFGQGTRLTVV.

This chain joins TRBV10-3 and TRBJ2-3; D perhaps matches TRBD2 (5 bases). The CDR3 runs 10 residues. Trimming removed 10 bases from V and 5 bases from J, with 7 bases in between. The germline V gene has CDR1 ENHRY and CDR2 SYGVKD. In DNA form, the CDR3 reads TGTGCCACCCGGGGAGATACGCAGTATTTT. This gives the protein CATRGDTQYF.